These 25 T cell receptor beta chains were all obtained from the same sample, sequenced in a study of blood T cell repertoires in COVID-19. Clones were read by immunoSEQ multiplex PCR, and TCRdb kept only the in-frame ones, dropping some. Of roughly 110,000 clones listed, approximately 91% are singletons. The sequencing sample was made of peripheral blood. Receptor source: a woman aged 70-85 years who had recovered from COVID-19.

This clone was observed a handful of times. V is TRBV18 and J is TRBJ1-3; possibly TRBD1 for D (5 bases). Trimming removed 4 bases from V and 1 base from J, with 14 bases in between. The CDR3 contains 16 residues. CDR1 and CDR2 (germline): KGHSH, LQKENI. The CDR3 DNA reads TGTGCCAGCTCACTTGGGCAGGGTGCATCTGGAAACACCATATATTTT. Encoded protein: CASSLGQGASGNTIYF.

V usage is TRBV28 and J usage is TRBJ2-1; 11 positions match TRBD2. This CDR3 region has 16 residues. Per the germline V gene, CDR1 is MDHEN and CDR2 is SYDVKM. J was trimmed by 6 bases and V by 4 bases; bases with no gene match: 8. The CDR3 is CASSSPATSGANEQFF. The CDR3 region has the DNA TGTGCCAGCAGTTCTCCCGCGACTAGCGGGGCCAATGAGCAGTTCTTC.

The rearrangement joins TRBV5-4 to TRBJ2-5; maybe TRBD2 (5 bases). The CDR3 length is 12 residues. Germline-derived CDR1 and CDR2 are SGHNT and YYREEE (reference sequence). Trimming took 2 bases from V and 10 from J, leaving 12 bases between them. Here the CDR3 reads CASSFPDGDQYF. The DNA for the CDR3 is TGTGCCAGCAGCTTCCCCGACGGGGACCAGTACTTC.

This chain links TRBV4-2 with TRBJ2-7; a weak D match, TRBD1 (5 bases). Germline loops: CDR1 LGHNA, CDR2 YNFKEQ. Trimming removed 0 bases at V and 3 bases at J, with 12 bases between. This CDR3 region has 15 residues. The CDR3 loop is CASSQDAQGGYEQYF. The CDR3 region has the DNA TGTGCCAGCAGCCAAGATGCTCAGGGTGGCTACGAGCAGTACTTC.

As to this clone: This sample also contains other DNA sequences that code for the same CDR3. The chain carries TRBV5-1 and TRBJ1-5, with D possibly matching TRBD1 (6 bases). Germline V CDR1 and CDR2: SGHRS, YFSETQ. Deletions cut 4 bases from V and 5 bases from J, with 13 bases between. The CDR3 sequence is 14 residues long. CDR3 loop: CASSPGQGDQPQHF. In DNA form, the CDR3 reads TGCGCCAGCAGCCCGGGACAAGGCGATCAGCCCCAGCATTTT.

This clone has a handful of counts. V and J are TRBV5-6 and TRBJ1-5; TRBD1 aligns across 8 bases. Trimming at V came to 4 bases and at J to 0 bases, leaving 9 bases not matched to a gene. Germline-derived CDR1 and CDR2 are SGHDT and YYEEEE. The CDR3 spans 17 residues. The CDR3 loop is CASSRGQGGYSNQPQHF. In DNA, the CDR3 is TGTGCCAGCAGCAGAGGACAGGGAGGGTATAGCAATCAGCCCCAGCATTTT.

The chain carries TRBV21-1 and TRBJ2-1; no DNA check was done on the table's D call, TRBD2. TRBV21-1 is shown as a pseudogene. There are 18 residues in the CDR3. Here the CDR3 DNA reads TGTGCCAGCTCCCATGGACTAGCGGGAGGGCCGAAGGAAAATGAGCAGTTCTTC. Translation gives CASSHGLAGGPKENEQFF.

The gene calls are TRBV4-2 and TRBJ2-2; the D gene is possibly TRBD2 (6 bases). Between the trimmed V and J ends, which lost 1 base and 5 bases, there was a span of 14 bases. Germline V CDR1 and CDR2: LGHNA, YNFKEQ. This CDR3 region has 16 residues. The CDR3 nucleotides are TGTGCCAGCAGCCAAGGGGTATACGGGGGTACCGGGGAGCTGTTTTTT. It encodes CASSQGVYGGTGELFF.

J is TRBJ2-2 and V is TRBV27; TRBD2 aligns across 7 bases. The CDR3 contains 15 residues. Trimming cost V 5 bases and J 5 bases; bases outside gene matches: 8. Germline V lookup: CDR1 MNHEY, CDR2 SMNVEV (reference sequence). CDR3 loop: CASSPGLVSTGELFF. The CDR3 coding sequence is TGTGCCAGCAGTCCCGGACTAGTGAGTACCGGGGAGCTGTTTTTT.

The chain couples TRBV10-3 to TRBJ1-2; no clear D gene. The CDR3 has 13 residues. The V gene's germline CDR1 is ENHRY and CDR2 SYGVKD. V was pared by 6 bases and J by 2 bases, with 10 bases between. The CDR3 region has the DNA TGTGCCATCAGCCCCCCGGGGAACTATGGCTACACCTTC. Protein: CAISPPGNYGYTF.

The rearrangement links TRBV11-1 to TRBJ2-7; TRBD2 agrees at 11 bases. The CDR3 length is 16 residues. V was pared by 5 bases and J by 2 bases, with 8 bases of the junction left unmatched. Germline assignment: CDR1 SGHAT and CDR2 FQDESV (reference sequence). The CDR3 nucleotides are TGTGCCAGCAGCCGCCCTCTAGCGGGGGGCACCTACGAGCAGTACTTC. It translates to CASSRPLAGGTYEQYF.

The chain recombines TRBV5-1 with TRBJ1-3, with TRBD1 matching 7 bases. The trim removed 4 bases at V and 2 bases at J, leaving 3 bases unmatched. CDR1 is SGHRS, CDR2 YFSETQ, per germline. This CDR3 spans 14 amino acids. This chain's CDR3 is CASSPGTAGNTIYF. CDR3 DNA sequence: TGCGCCAGCAGCCCCGGGACAGCTGGAAACACCATATATTTT.

This sequence joins TRBV18 and TRBJ2-1, with TRBD2 matching over 9 bases. The CDR3 is made up of 17 amino acids. Germline V gene sequence: CDR1 KGHSH, CDR2 LQKENI. V shed 0 bases, J shed 5 bases, and the junction held 8 bases outside the gene matches. For the CDR3, the DNA is TGTGCCAGCTCACCACCGTCGGCTAGCGGGAACGACAATGAGCAGTTCTTC. Translating gives CASSPPSASGNDNEQFF. The whole variable domain, filled in from reference TRBV18 and TRBJ2-1, reads NAGVMQNPRHLVRRRGQEARLRCSPMKGHSHVYWYRQLPEEGLKFMVYLQKENIIDESGMPKERFSAEFPKEGPSILRIQQVVRGDSAAYFCASSPPSASGNDNEQFFGPGTRLTVL.

The chain joins TRBV7-7 to TRBJ2-2, with a possible D match to TRBD1 (6 bases). Germline V gene lookup returns CDR1 SSHAT and CDR2 FNYEAQ (reference sequence). CDR3 length: 14 residues. The V and J ends lost 6 bases and 4 bases respectively, with 12 bases between them. CDR3 sequence: CASSIRGGTGELFF. The CDR3 DNA sequence: TGTGCCAGCAGTATTCGAGGGGGCACCGGGGAGCTGTTTTTT.

This chain uses TRBV2 with TRBJ2-2, with D perhaps matching TRBD2 (5 bases). CDR3 length equals 13 residues. V was shortened by 6 bases and J by 7 bases, with 12 bases between the two germline ends. Germline V lookup: CDR1 SNHLY, CDR2 FYNNEI. CDR3 bases: TGTGCCAGCAGCCGGGCTCGGGGCGGGGAGCTGTTTTTT. As protein: CASSRARGGELFF.

The gene calls are TRBV6-2 or TRBV6-3 and TRBJ2-3; tentative D call: TRBD2 (5 bases). The germline V and J ends were trimmed by 5 bases and 2 bases, with 11 bases remaining between them. The germline CDR1 and CDR2 sequences are MNHEY and SVGEGT. The CDR3 has 14 residues. Written as DNA, the CDR3 is TGTGCCAGCAGTAGAGGGCTTGACACAGATACGCAGTATTTT. As protein: CASSRGLDTDTQYF.

The genes are TRBV2 and TRBJ1-5; 7 bases fit TRBD1. In germline, CDR1 is SNHLY, CDR2 FYNNEI. The ends lost 6 bases at V and 3 bases at J; junction bases unmatched: 8. CDR3 length: 15 residues. CDR3 amino acids: CASRATGQLNQPQHF. The DNA of the CDR3 is TGTGCCAGCAGGGCTACGGGACAGCTCAATCAGCCCCAGCATTTT.

The chain uses TRBV5-1 and TRBJ2-1; 13 bases map to TRBD2. This CDR3 has 14 residues. Losses at the gene ends were 1 base for V and 13 bases for J; bases not matched to a gene: 5. Germline loops: CDR1 SGHRS, CDR2 YFSETQ. Here the CDR3 DNA reads TGCGCCAGCAGCTTGTGGACTAGCGGGGGCCCTCAGTTCTTC. Residues: CASSLWTSGGPQFF.

The chain joins TRBV5-1 to TRBJ2-7; D might be TRBD1 (6 bases). In germline, CDR1 is SGHRS, CDR2 YFSETQ. Trimming took 3 bases from V and 1 from J, leaving 8 bases between them. The CDR3 runs 13 residues. CDR3 protein: CASSWTESYEQYF. The DNA of the CDR3 is TGCGCCAGCAGCTGGACAGAATCCTACGAGCAGTACTTC.

The chain recombines TRBV18 with TRBJ1-1; no clear D gene. Looked up from germline, CDR1 is KGHSH and CDR2 is LQKENI. CDR3 length: 14 residues. Trimming took off 2 bases at V and 6 bases at J, with 13 bases between the two ends. The CDR3 DNA sequence: TGTGCCAGCTCACCAACGGCCGGCGGGGCTGAAGCTTTCTTT. Translation gives CASSPTAGGAEAFF.

The chain recombines TRBV19 with TRBJ2-7, with D possibly being TRBD1 (6 bases). Trimming left V 2 bases short and J 0 bases short, with 11 bases between. The CDR3 spans 15 residues. Germline values: CDR1 LNHDA, CDR2 SQIVND (reference sequence). The CDR3: CASSIRSGASYEQYF. CDR3 coding DNA: TGTGCCAGTAGTATAAGGTCAGGGGCCTCCTACGAGCAGTACTTC.

V usage is TRBV9 and J usage is TRBJ1-5; D may be TRBD1 (5 bases). Germline V gene data show CDR1 as SGDLS and CDR2 as YYNGEE. The CDR3 runs 15 residues. Trimming pared 5 bases from V and 4 bases from J, leaving 16 bases between. The CDR3 coding sequence is TGTGCCAGCAGTGGCGGCCAGAACAGGAATCAGCCCCAGCATTTT. Residues: CASSGGQNRNQPQHF.

CDR3 in DNA: TGTGCCAGCAGCCCCAGCTCAGGCGCCCAACAAGAGACCCAGTACTTC. Translated, it gives CASSPSSGAQQETQYF. This chain links TRBV7-2 with TRBJ2-5, with no clear D. This CDR3 comprises 16 residues. CDR1 SGHTA and CDR2 FQGNSA come from the germline V gene. Trimming removed 5 bases at V and 2 bases at J, with 18 bases between.

J is TRBJ2-7 and V is TRBV5-1; 10 bases align to TRBD2. This CDR3 spans 14 amino acids. From germline, CDR1 is SGHRS and CDR2 YFSETQ. Germline trimming cut 0 bases from V and 4 bases from J; bases unmatched to any gene: 1. CDR3 sequence: CASSLGAGGYEQYF. CDR3 nucleotides: TGCGCCAGCAGCTTGGGAGCGGGAGGGTACGAGCAGTACTTC.

The V and J genes are TRBV7-3 and TRBJ2-1, with D tentatively TRBD2 (5 bases). In germline, CDR1 is SGHTA, CDR2 FQGTGA. Deletions cut 2 bases from V and 4 bases from J, with 12 bases between. The CDR3 is 15 amino acids. The DNA of the CDR3 is TGTGCCAGCAGCTTAGGGCGAGCGGAGTACAATGAGCAGTTCTTC. Encoded protein: CASSLGRAEYNEQFF. Complete variable domain (other parts from reference TRBV7-3 and TRBJ2-1): GAGVSQTPSNKVTEKGKYVELRCDPISGHTALYWYRQSLGQGPEFLIYFQGTGAADDSGLPNDRFFAVRPEGSVSTLKIQRTERGDSAVYLCASSLGRAEYNEQFFGPGTRLTVL.